This T cell receptor beta chain was identified in a study of T cells after yellow fever vaccination. This clonotype was detected a few times. TCRdb re-called the 5' RACE reads with MiXCR, one entry per CDR3 protein. The repertoire includes roughly 310,000 distinct CDR3 sequences, 3.6% of them detected once, and around a quarter sits in the top ten. The CDR3 is 13 amino acids. The germline V gene has CDR1 DFQATT and CDR2 SNEGSKA (reference sequence). With 5 bases clipped from V and 4 bases from J, the junction kept 6 bases outside the gene matches. The receptor was isolated from a man aged 18 to 29 who received the YFV17D yellow fever vaccine. This specimen consisted of PBMCs, obtained on the day of the yellow fever booster vaccination. The chain couples TRBV20-1 to TRBJ1-1; TRBD1 aligns across 8 bases. The CDR3 loop reads CSAGGTGGTEAFF. The CDR3 DNA sequence: TGCAGTGCTGGGGGAACAGGGGGCACTGAAGCTTTCTTT.